This T cell receptor (beta chain) was recorded in a study of blood T cell repertoires in COVID-19. Study details: Sources were T cells, B-cell-depleted T cells, or PBMCs; the material itself was cDNA or gDNA.

The protocol was immunoSEQ multiplex PCR, while the TCRdb copy is restricted to in-frame clones and leaves out a portion. The data show approximately 180,000 clones, more than 65% seen once. Germline loops: CDR1 SGHVS, CDR2 FNYEAQ. The trim removed 5 bases at V and 5 bases at J, leaving 11 bases unmatched. The CDR3 extends over 16 amino acids. The sequence was collected from a man aged 50 to 60 who had recovered from COVID-19. Sample: PBMCs or T cells enriched from blood (not recorded which). This chain connects TRBV7-6 to TRBJ2-5, with TRBD2 matching over 10 bases. The CDR3 DNA follows: TGTGCCAGCAGCCTACTAAGCGGGGGGGCCCGGGAGACCCAGTACTTC. Its translation: CASSLLSGGARETQYF.